This entry lists 10 T cell receptor beta chains sequenced from one sample in a study of blood T cell repertoires in COVID-19. Clones were read by immunoSEQ multiplex PCR, and TCRdb kept only the in-frame ones, dropping some. The sample yields 140,000 to 150,000 clones, approximately 89% seen once. Sequencing was performed on peripheral blood. These receptors all come from a human donor in a cohort sampled during active COVID-19.

There are a few counts of this clone. V and J are TRBV9 and TRBJ1-6; TRBD1 might be the D (5 bases). The CDR3 consists of 14 residues. V was cut by 4 bases and J by 5 bases, with 10 bases left in between. CDR1 SGDLS and CDR2 YYNGEE come from the germline V gene. The CDR3 DNA reads as TGTGCCAGCAGCCCGGCGGGGGATAATTCACCCCTCCACTTT. Amino acid sequence: CASSPAGDNSPLHF.

The V gene is TRBV19, the J gene TRBJ1-6, with 7 bases aligning to TRBD1. CDR1 and CDR2 (germline): LNHDA, SQIVND (reference sequence). The J segment lost 11 bases and the V segment lost 1 base, leaving 14 bases of the junction unmatched. The CDR3 consists of 17 residues. CDR3 nucleotide sequence: TGTGCCAGTAGTATAGTCGGAGGACAGGTCTCTCACGCACCCCTCCACTTT. The encoded protein is CASSIVGGQVSHAPLHF.

The V gene is TRBV6-6, the J gene TRBJ1-6; 8 bases are shared with TRBD1. J lost 9 bases, V lost 0 bases, and 4 bases had no gene match. This CDR3 is 15 amino acids long. Germline CDR1 MNHNY, CDR2 SVGAGI (reference sequence). The CDR3 DNA sequence: TGTGCCAGCAGTTACTCGACGGACAGGGCTTCACCCCTCCACTTT. This codes for CASSYSTDRASPLHF.

The chain has TRBV30 and TRBJ1-2; TRBD1 is a possible D gene (6 bases). The CDR3 is 13 amino acids. V was trimmed by 8 bases and J by 6 bases, leaving 19 bases between them. Germline assignment: CDR1 GTSNPN and CDR2 SVGIG (reference sequence). CDR3 DNA sequence: TGTGCCAGATTCAGGGGCCGAAGAGATGGCTACACCTTC. Translating gives CARFRGRRDGYTF.

The chain carries TRBV6-1 and TRBJ2-1; D is possibly TRBD1 (6 bases). Trimming left V 4 bases short and J 0 bases short, with 13 bases between. Germline CDR1 reads MNHNS; CDR2 reads SASEGT. CDR3 length: 16 residues. The CDR3 DNA follows: TGTGCCAGCAGTGTTTCCGGGACACCCTCCTACAATGAGCAGTTCTTC. Amino acids: CASSVSGTPSYNEQFF.

The rearrangement joins TRBV29-1 to TRBJ2-1; D not resolved. Germline V lookup: CDR1 SQVTM, CDR2 ANQGSEA. The V gene lost 7 bases and the J gene lost 7 bases, with 11 bases spanning the gap. The CDR3 runs to 11 residues. The CDR3 bases are TGCAGCGCCGCGGCCGAAAATGAGCAGTTCTTC. It yields the protein CSAAAENEQFF.

A few counts support this clone. The V call is TRBV21-1, the J call TRBJ1-1. TRBV21-1 is designated a pseudogene. CDR3 length equals 15 residues. The CDR3 DNA sequence: TGTGCCAGCAGCAACACAGGGCGGGAGTACACTGAAGCTTTCTTT. It yields the protein CASSNTGREYTEAFF.

The chain uses TRBV18 and TRBJ1-1; 8 positions match TRBD1. Germline loops: CDR1 KGHSH, CDR2 LQKENI. V lost 3 bases and J lost 3; bases outside the gene matches: 0. The CDR3 is 13 amino acids. The CDR3 coding sequence is TGTGCCAGCTCACCGACAGGGGACACTGAAGCTTTCTTT. Its translation is CASSPTGDTEAFF.

The chain couples TRBV7-9 to TRBJ1-2, with 8 bases fitting TRBD1. J was trimmed by 4 bases and V by 5 bases; bases with no gene match: 9. The CDR3 runs 15 residues. The germline CDR1 and CDR2 sequences are SEHNR and FQNEAQ (reference sequence). This CDR3 reads CASSQPGQVSYGYTF. The CDR3 nucleotides read TGTGCCAGCAGCCAACCGGGACAGGTGTCCTATGGCTACACCTTC.

The chain uses TRBV2 and TRBJ2-7, with 9 bases that match TRBD2. CDR1 is SNHLY and CDR2 is FYNNEI in the germline V gene. Unmatched junction bases numbered 3, after V lost 6 bases and J lost 3 bases. This CDR3 has 13 amino acids. The CDR3 sequence is CASSRLAVYEQYF. As DNA, the CDR3 is TGTGCCAGCAGCCGACTAGCGGTCTACGAGCAGTACTTC. Full variable domain (remainder filled in from reference TRBV2 and TRBJ2-7): EPEVTQTPSHQVTQMGQEVILRCVPISNHLYFYWYRQILGQKVEFLVSFYNNEISEKSEIFDDQFSVERPDGSNFTLKIRSTKLEDSAMYFCASSRLAVYEQYFGPGTRLTVT.